These 19 T cell receptor beta chains came from one sample sequenced in a study of blood T cell repertoires in COVID-19. Sequencing was performed with immunoSEQ multiplex PCR; in TCRdb, only in-frame clones are kept and a portion is missing. The table has roughly 20,000 clones, 85% to 90% seen once. Sample: peripheral blood. Every receptor here comes from a human donor in a cohort sampled during active COVID-19.

The chain links TRBV6-5 to TRBJ2-7; D is undetermined. This CDR3 spans 11 amino acids. The germline CDR1 and CDR2 sequences are MNHEY and SVGAGI. The V end lost 6 bases, the J end lost 2 bases, and 5 bases lay between the germline ends. The CDR3 DNA sequence: TGTGCCAGCAGGTCAGCCTACGAGCAGTACTTC. As protein: CASRSAYEQYF.

This chain connects TRBV13 to TRBJ2-2; 7 nucleotides line up with TRBD1. This CDR3 is 14 amino acids long. In germline, CDR1 is PRHDT, CDR2 FYEKMQ (reference sequence). The J segment lost 4 bases and the V segment lost 4 bases, leaving 3 bases of the junction unmatched. CDR3: CASSYRDSTGELFF. As DNA, the CDR3 is TGTGCCAGCAGCTACCGGGACAGCACCGGGGAGCTGTTTTTT.

The chain uses TRBV5-4 and TRBJ2-1; 9 bases line up with TRBD2. The length of the CDR3 is 15 residues. Trimming at V came to 3 bases and at J to 6 bases, leaving 7 bases not matched to a gene. Per germline, CDR1 SGHNT and CDR2 YYREEE (reference sequence). For the CDR3, the DNA is TGTGCCAGCAGCTCCCAGCGGGAGGTCCCCAATGAGCAGTTCTTC. It is translated as CASSSQREVPNEQFF.

This chain connects TRBV5-1 to TRBJ1-1; a possible D gene is TRBD1 (5 bases). This CDR3 has 15 residues. V shed 1 base and J shed 4 bases, with 14 bases lying between them. Germline V CDR1 and CDR2: SGHRS, YFSETQ. The CDR3 nucleotides are TGCGCCAGCAGCTTGCCTGGGGGGGTGGGCACTGAAGCTTTCTTT. Its translation: CASSLPGGVGTEAFF.

The chain couples TRBV7-8 to TRBJ1-3; 8 bases are shared with TRBD1. Germline V gene data show CDR1 as SGHVS and CDR2 as FQNEAQ. CDR3 length: 16 residues. V lost 5 bases, J lost 6 bases, and 12 bases stayed unmatched. CDR3 sequence: CASSPLMAGGKNTIYF. CDR3 nucleotide sequence: TGTGCCAGCAGCCCGTTAATGGCAGGGGGCAAAAACACCATATATTTT.

This clone was detected only once. J is TRBJ1-2 and V is TRBV5-1; D not resolved. The V end lost 0 bases, the J end lost 4 bases, and 13 bases lay between the germline ends. The CDR3 runs 15 residues. Germline V gene sequence: CDR1 SGHRS, CDR2 YFSETQ. The CDR3 DNA reads as TGCGCCAGCAGCTTGGATGGCACCCTGTTCTATGGCTACACCTTC. As protein: CASSLDGTLFYGYTF. The variable domain in full, completed from reference TRBV5-1 and TRBJ1-2, reads KAGVTQTPRYLIKTRGQQVTLSCSPISGHRSVSWYQQTPGQGLQFLFEYFSETQRNKGNFPGRFSGRQFSNSRSEMNVSTLELGDSALYLCASSLDGTLFYGYTFGSGTRLTVV.

The chain couples TRBV6-5 to TRBJ1-1; no reliable D call. The V gene lost 2 bases and the J gene lost 4 bases, with 8 bases spanning the gap. The CDR3 loop spans 13 amino acids. CDR1 and CDR2 (germline): MNHEY, SVGAGI. The CDR3 is CASSYPFSTEAFF. The DNA for the CDR3 is TGTGCCAGCAGTTACCCTTTTAGCACTGAAGCTTTCTTT.

The chain has TRBV24-1 and TRBJ2-3, with D maybe TRBD1 (6 bases). Trimming took 3 bases from V and 4 from J, leaving 10 bases between them. Per germline, CDR1 KGHDR and CDR2 SFDVKD. The CDR3 runs 14 residues. The CDR3 here is CATSDHREPDTQYF. CDR3 in DNA: TGTGCCACCAGTGATCACAGGGAGCCAGATACGCAGTATTTT.

This chain links TRBV11-3 with TRBJ2-6; D might be TRBD2 (6 bases). The CDR3 consists of 15 residues. The germline CDR1 and CDR2 sequences are SGHNT and YENEEA. The V end lost 5 bases, the J end lost 3 bases, and 11 bases lay between the germline ends. Here the CDR3 reads CASSKGTVGANVLTF. The CDR3 DNA reads as TGTGCCAGCAGCAAGGGGACTGTTGGGGCCAACGTCCTGACTTTC.

The chain is built from TRBV15 and TRBJ1-5, with D possibly matching TRBD1 (5 bases). There are 17 residues in the CDR3. Germline V gives CDR1 LNHNV, CDR2 YYDKDF (reference sequence). Trimming shortened V by 0 bases and J by 4 bases, and 16 bases separated the two germline ends. CDR3 sequence (DNA): TGTGCCACCAGCAGAGATTACGTCGGGGAGGGGAATCAGCCCCAGCATTTT. Its protein is CATSRDYVGEGNQPQHF.

The V gene is TRBV7-3, the J gene TRBJ2-1, with 11 bases identical to TRBD2. Trimming cost V 4 bases and J 8 bases; bases outside gene matches: 4. Germline CDR1 reads SGHTA; CDR2 reads FQGTGA. The CDR3 is 14 residues long. CDR3 bases: TGTGCCAGCAGCTCCACTAGCGGGAGCGATGAGCAGTTCTTC. Translated, it gives CASSSTSGSDEQFF. Based on the CDR3 plus reference TRBV7-3 and TRBJ2-1, the full variable domain is GAGVSQTPSNKVTEKGKYVELRCDPISGHTALYWYRQSLGQGPEFLIYFQGTGAADDSGLPNDRFFAVRPEGSVSTLKIQRTERGDSAVYLCASSSTSGSDEQFFGPGTRLTVL.

The rearrangement links TRBV30 to TRBJ2-1, with D hard to call. CDR3 length equals 14 residues. The V end was cut by 0 bases, the J end by 2 bases, with 8 bases between. Germline lookup yields CDR1 GTSNPN and CDR2 SVGIG (reference sequence). The CDR3 DNA follows: TGTGCCTGGAGTGTACTGGCGGCCTACAATGAGCAGTTCTTC. Its protein product is CAWSVLAAYNEQFF.

This chain uses TRBV7-8 with TRBJ1-3; tentatively, D is TRBD1 (5 bases). Germline-derived CDR1 and CDR2 are SGHVS and FQNEAQ. CDR3 length equals 16 residues. V was clipped by 1 base and J by 3 bases, with 13 bases between them. The CDR3 reads CASSLGQRQIGNTIYF. In DNA form, the CDR3 reads TGTGCCAGCAGCTTAGGCCAACGACAGATTGGAAACACCATATATTTT. The whole variable domain, filled in from reference TRBV7-8 and TRBJ1-3, reads GAGVSQSPRYKVAKRGQDVALRCDPISGHVSLFWYQQALGQGPEFLTYFQNEAQLDKSGLPSDRFFAERPEGSVSTLKIQRTQQEDSAVYLCASSLGQRQIGNTIYFGEGSWLTVV.

The rearrangement joins TRBV30 to TRBJ2-3, with 12 bases identical to TRBD1. The CDR3 totals 14 residues. Unmatched junction bases numbered 5, after V lost 5 bases and J lost 5 bases. The germline gives CDR1 GTSNPN, CDR2 SVGIG (reference sequence). CDR3 amino acids: CAWRDRGREDTQYF. CDR3 in DNA: TGTGCCTGGCGGGACAGGGGGCGGGAAGATACGCAGTATTTT.

This clone was detected only a few times. This chain links TRBV28 with TRBJ2-6; 7 nucleotides match TRBD1. This CDR3 contains 16 residues. Germline CDR1 is MDHEN and CDR2 is SYDVKM. J gave up 2 bases and V 6 bases, and 7 bases lay outside the gene matches. This chain's CDR3 is CASSQIDRAGANVLTF. DNA of the CDR3: TGTGCCAGCAGCCAGATTGACAGGGCTGGGGCCAACGTCCTGACTTTC.

The chain joins TRBV4-1 to TRBJ2-3; the D gene is possibly TRBD1 (5 bases). The CDR3 extends over 18 amino acids. V was pared by 1 base and J by 3 bases, with 20 bases between. Germline CDR1 reads MGHRA; CDR2 reads YSYEKL. The CDR3 coding sequence is TGCGCCAGCAGCCAAGCCCCCCCCGCAGGGTTTCGTACAGATACGCAGTATTTT. Its protein is CASSQAPPAGFRTDTQYF.

The V call is TRBV6-5, the J call TRBJ2-7, with D uncertain. The germline CDR1 and CDR2 sequences are MNHEY and SVGAGI. Trimming removed 5 bases from V and 6 bases from J, with 14 bases in between. The CDR3 is 13 amino acids. The CDR3 region is CASSPTGRFEQYF. CDR3 DNA: TGTGCCAGCAGTCCTACGGGTCGCTTCGAGCAGTACTTC.

The chain combines TRBV11-2 with TRBJ2-1, with TRBD2 matching over 7 bases. With V trimmed by 5 bases and J by 7 bases, 14 bases remained unmatched. There are 16 residues in the CDR3. Germline V gene sequence: CDR1 SGHAT, CDR2 FQNNGV. DNA for the CDR3: TGTGCCAGCAGCCCTCTCTGGCGGGAGAAGGCTAATGAGCAGTTCTTC. Protein sequence: CASSPLWREKANEQFF.

The chain is built from TRBV21-1 and TRBJ1-6. TRBV21-1 is listed as a pseudogene. The CDR3 extends over 16 amino acids. The CDR3 loop reads CASSKRPVASSSPLHF. The CDR3 DNA reads TGTGCCAGCAGCAAAAGGCCCGTAGCCTCTTCTTCACCCCTCCACTTT.